This paragraph reports one T cell receptor (beta chain). The data were taken from a study of T cells in Graves' hyperthyroidism and ophthalmopathy. The CDR3 runs to 19 residues. In germline, CDR1 is MNHEY, CDR2 SMNVEV (reference sequence). The junction had 11 bases not matched to a gene; V was cut back by 1 base and J by 2 bases. RNA transcripts were the template for amplifying TCR beta CDR3 regions. An initial round of RT-PCR targeting the TCR CDR3 relied on the HTBI primer set. MiXCR, run by TCRdb on the multiplex PCR reads, gives a single entry per CDR3 protein. The data contain about 300,000 distinct CDR3 sequences, roughly a fifth of them seen just once; the ten biggest clones take up 35% to 45%.

V usage is TRBV27 and J usage is TRBJ2-2; 9 bases line up with TRBD1. This sequence originates from a man in his fifties with Graves' ophthalmopathy. Sequencing was performed on blood. The CDR3 DNA follows: TGTGCCAGCAGTTTATATAGTATGGTAACAGGGGGCAACACCGGGGAGCTGTTTTTT. It codes for CASSLYSMVTGGNTGELFF.